These T cell receptor beta chains were read from a single sample in a study of blood T cell repertoires in COVID-19. Generated by immunoSEQ multiplex PCR, the TCRdb table keeps only in-frame clones and is missing some. The sample carries tens of thousands of clones, almost 95% recorded once. Sequencing was carried out using peripheral blood. The receptors come from a man aged 50-60 years with active COVID-19. Both conserved end residues are part of each CDR3. D genes are given only for firm matches. Some rows have no size entry. The others give once, few or many, or a class for an expanded clone.

clone_size j_call d_call v_call cdr3_aa cdr3_nt
- TRBJ1-6 TRBD1 TRBV7-2 CASSTGMESPLHF TGTGCCAGCTCGACAGGGATGGAATCACCCCTCCACTTT
- TRBJ1-3 - TRBV28 CASSVLHRVSGNTIYF TGTGCCAGCAGTGTATTACACAGGGTTTCGGGAAACACCATATATTTT
- TRBJ2-2 - TRBV27 CASSFPGTGELFF TGTGCCAGCAGTTTCCCGGGGACCGGGGAGCTGTTTTTT
- TRBJ2-5 TRBD2 TRBV5-4 CASSLVSLLAGNQETQYF TGTGCCAGCAGCTTGGTATCCCTGCTAGCGGGAAACCAAGAGACCCAGTACTTC
- TRBJ1-1 TRBD1 TRBV28 CASSLGDRGNTEAFF TGTGCCAGCAGTTTAGGGGACAGAGGGAACACTGAAGCTTTCTTT
- TRBJ1-1 - TRBV7-8 CASSRSGGRTEAFF TGTGCCAGCAGCCGGTCGGGGGGGCGTACTGAAGCTTTCTTT
- TRBJ1-2 - TRBV20-1 CSASGQLNYGYTF TGCAGTGCTAGTGGGCAGTTGAACTATGGCTACACCTTC
- TRBJ2-4 - TRBV6-5 CASSQQGSAKNIQYF TGTGCCAGCAGCCAACAGGGTTCAGCCAAAAACATTCAGTACTTC
- TRBJ1-6 - TRBV19 CASSVQGRSPLHF TGTGCCAGTAGTGTTCAGGGAAGGTCACCCCTCCACTTT
- TRBJ1-5 TRBD1 TRBV3-1/TRBV3-2 CASSRGTGVPQPQHF TGTGCCAGCAGCCGGGGGACAGGGGTCCCTCAGCCCCAGCATTTT
- TRBJ1-2 - TRBV12-3/TRBV12-4 CASSYGGGYTF TGTGCCAGCAGTTATGGAGGTGGCTACACCTTC
- TRBJ2-4 TRBD2 TRBV9 CASSVGVAGGGENIQYF TGTGCCAGCAGCGTCGGAGTAGCGGGGGGAGGTGAAAACATTCAGTACTTC
- TRBJ2-1 TRBD2 TRBV2 CASNMASGRAYQFF TGTGCCAGCAATATGGCTAGCGGGAGGGCCTATCAGTTCTTC
- TRBJ1-1 - TRBV28 CASRPEGPVLGEAFF TGTGCCAGCAGGCCAGAGGGCCCCGTTTTAGGTGAAGCTTTCTTT
- TRBJ2-1 TRBD2 TRBV11-2 CASSAGTSGSLNEQFF TGTGCCAGCAGCGCGGGGACTAGCGGGAGTCTCAATGAGCAGTTCTTC
once TRBJ2-5 TRBD2 TRBV6-6 CASSYSNPSGRETQYF TGTGCCAGCAGTTACTCGAATCCTAGCGGGAGAGAGACCCAGTACTTC
- TRBJ1-5 TRBD1 TRBV4-1 CASSQPGQGHSYSNQPQHF TGCGCCAGCAGCCAACCGGGACAGGGCCATTCTTATAGCAATCAGCCCCAGCATTTT
few TRBJ2-7 - TRBV3-1/TRBV3-2 CASSQALDYEQYF TGTGCCAGCAGCCAAGCACTTGACTACGAGCAGTACTTC
- TRBJ2-1 TRBD1 TRBV7-3 CASSFSSGTGAGNEQFF TGTGCCAGCAGCTTCTCATCAGGGACAGGGGCTGGGAATGAGCAGTTCTTC